This entry features one T cell receptor (beta chain) sequence. Its specificity is unknown. The sample is drawn from a study of CD4+ T cells in melanoma. Findings and caveats of the study: Diverse differentiation states were reported for melanoma neoantigen-specific CD4+ T cells. CD8+ T cell, macrophage and B cell function reportedly correlated with neoantigen-specific CD4+ T cells.

Produced via immunoSEQ multiplex PCR; TCRdb's table is partial and in-frame only. Here the sample spans approximately 14,000 clones, approximately 62% being singletons. CDR3 length: 21 amino acids. Germline CDR1 is SGDLS and CDR2 is YYNGEE. The V end was cut by 4 bases, the J end by 2 bases, with 28 bases between. This receptor was taken from a human donor with melanoma. The chain is built from TRBV9 and TRBJ2-6, with D perhaps matching TRBD1 or TRBD2 (6 bases each). Sequenced material: cells from a culture (not recorded whether cultured in vitro). CDR3 protein: CASSPLAGWGARSTGANVLTF. The CDR3, as DNA: TGTGCCAGCAGCCCCCTGGCGGGTTGGGGGGCTAGGTCGACTGGGGCCAACGTCCTGACTTTC. The full variable domain, completed using reference TRBV9 and TRBJ2-6, is DSGVTQTPKHLITATGQRVTLRCSPRSGDLSVYWYQQSLDQGLQFLIQYYNGEERAKGNILERFSAQQFPDLHSELNLSSLELGDSALYFCASSPLAGWGARSTGANVLTFGAGSRLTVL.